The clone carrying this TCR beta chain was counted at least ten times. Its antigen is still unknown. Authors of the study amplified TCR beta CDR3 regions from RNA transcripts. A set of HTBI primers served as the primers for a first-round RT-PCR of the TCR CDR3. TCRdb analysed the multiplex PCR reads with MiXCR anew, one entry per CDR3 protein. This sample yields 500,000 to 650,000 distinct CDR3 sequences, of which 15% to 20% are seen a single time; about half belongs to the top ten. Disease duration was under 3 months in the ophthalmopathy patients, who also had a Clinical Activity Score of at least 3 and a NOSPECS grade of at least 4. PBMCs were derived from about 9.1 ml fresh peripheral blood. The data belong to a study of T cells in Graves' hyperthyroidism and ophthalmopathy. Study as a whole: Peripheral blood samples were taken at initial diagnosis, prior to any treatment.

Study-level points and caveats: In simple terms, a model built on 13 V-J features told ophthalmopathy apart from stable hyperthyroidism.

Trimming took 1 base from V and 7 from J, leaving 11 bases between them. The CDR3 contains 15 residues. CDR1 is LGHDT, CDR2 YNNKEL, per germline (reference sequence). Material for sequencing was blood. The genes are TRBV3-1 and TRBJ1-6; D uncertain. The TCR was taken from a man in his forties or fifties with Graves' ophthalmopathy. CDR3 DNA sequence: TGTGCCAGCAGCCAAGGTCGGGCGGGGAATTCACCCCTCCACTTT. This gives the protein CASSQGRAGNSPLHF.